The clone carrying this T cell receptor beta chain has more than one count but fewer than ten. Its antigen is still unknown. V lost 6 bases, J lost 10 bases, and 21 bases lay in between. The CDR3 length is 14 residues. Per germline, CDR1 LGHNT and CDR2 FRNRAP. This sample was included in a study of T cells in Graves' hyperthyroidism and ophthalmopathy. Whole-study findings and limits: Blood also held most thyroid clonotypes expanded beyond 0.001.

RNA transcripts were the template for amplifying TCR beta CDR3 regions. HTBI primers drove first-round RT-PCR of the TCR CDR3. TCRdb processed the multiplex PCR reads anew with MiXCR; each CDR3 protein has one entry. This sample has a few hundred thousand distinct CDR3 sequences; around 42% occur once, and the top ten carry around 7.7%. The sequencing input was peripheral blood or thyroid tissue (not recorded which). The sequence derives from a woman aged 18-29 years with Graves' hyperthyroidism. The chain is built from TRBV12-5 and TRBJ1-1; the D gene is possibly TRBD1 (6 bases). CDR3 nucleotides: TGTGCTAGTGGAGAGACAGGTAACTCCGCGGGAGCTTTCTTT. Protein sequence: CASGETGNSAGAFF.